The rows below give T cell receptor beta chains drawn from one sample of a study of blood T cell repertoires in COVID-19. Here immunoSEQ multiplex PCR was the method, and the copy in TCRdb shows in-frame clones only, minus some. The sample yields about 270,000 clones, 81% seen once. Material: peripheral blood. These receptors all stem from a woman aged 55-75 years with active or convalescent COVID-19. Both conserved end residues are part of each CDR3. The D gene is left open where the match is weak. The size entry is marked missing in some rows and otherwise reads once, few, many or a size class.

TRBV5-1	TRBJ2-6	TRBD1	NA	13	CASSLSGQGNLTF	TGCGCCAGCAGCTTGTCCGGACAGGGGAACCTGACTTTC
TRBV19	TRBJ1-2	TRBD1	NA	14	CASSRDRVLYGYTF	TGTGCCAGTAGTAGGGACAGGGTGCTCTATGGCTACACCTTC
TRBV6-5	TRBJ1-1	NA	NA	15	CASSSLGGPGTEAFF	TGTGCCAGCAGTTCTCTCGGTGGCCCAGGAACTGAAGCTTTCTTT
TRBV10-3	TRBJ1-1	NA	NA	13	CAISRTANTEAFF	TGTGCCATCAGTAGGACAGCGAACACTGAAGCTTTCTTT
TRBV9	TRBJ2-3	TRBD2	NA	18	CASSVVGLAGGPGDTQYF	TGTGCCAGCAGCGTAGTGGGACTAGCGGGGGGGCCGGGAGATACGCAGTATTTT
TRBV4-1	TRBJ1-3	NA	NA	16	CASSQDRGGSGNTIYF	TGCGCCAGCAGCCAAGATAGGGGGGGCTCTGGAAACACCATATATTTT
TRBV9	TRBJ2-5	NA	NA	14	CASSPRLAEETQYF	TGTGCCAGCAGCCCCCGCCTAGCAGAAGAGACCCAGTACTTC
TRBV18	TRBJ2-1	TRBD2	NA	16	CASSVSGGALSHEQFF	TGTGCCAGCTCAGTCAGCGGGGGGGCATTATCCCATGAGCAGTTCTTC
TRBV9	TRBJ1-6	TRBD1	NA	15	CASSLSDRENSPLHF	TGTGCCAGCAGTCTTTCGGACAGGGAGAATTCACCCCTCCACTTT
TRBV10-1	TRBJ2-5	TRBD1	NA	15	CASSDDRGIQETQYF	TGCGCCAGCAGTGACGACAGGGGAATACAAGAGACCCAGTACTTC
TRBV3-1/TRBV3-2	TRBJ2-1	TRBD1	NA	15	CASSFRDRELNEQFF	TGTGCCAGCAGCTTCCGGGACAGGGAGCTAAATGAGCAGTTCTTC
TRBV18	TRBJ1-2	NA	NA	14	CASSSGQFPSGYTF	TGTGCCAGCTCATCCGGACAGTTCCCCTCAGGCTACACCTTC
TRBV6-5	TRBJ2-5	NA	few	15	CASTSTGTLGETQYF	TGTGCCAGCACGTCAACCGGGACACTCGGGGAGACCCAGTACTTC
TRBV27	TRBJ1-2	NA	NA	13	CASSLQGGHGYTF	TGTGCCAGCAGTTTACAGGGAGGCCATGGCTACACCTTC
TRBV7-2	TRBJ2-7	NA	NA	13	CASSAQILPEQYF	TGTGCCAGCAGCGCCCAGATTTTACCCGAGCAGTACTTC
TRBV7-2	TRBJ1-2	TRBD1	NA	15	CASSFPGQQGYGYTF	TGTGCCAGCAGCTTCCCGGGACAGCAGGGCTATGGCTACACCTTC
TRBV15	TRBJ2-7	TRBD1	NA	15	CATSRPGTVLGEQYF	TGTGCCACCAGCAGACCCGGGACAGTCTTGGGCGAGCAGTACTTC
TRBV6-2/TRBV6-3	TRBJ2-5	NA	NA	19	CASSYPVARRGTWEGTQYF	TGTGCCAGCAGTTACCCCGTTGCTCGACGGGGGACCTGGGAAGGGACCCAGTACTTC
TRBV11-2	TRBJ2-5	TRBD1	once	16	CASSLVGQPKQETQYF	TGTGCCAGCAGCTTAGTGGGACAGCCAAAACAAGAGACCCAGTACTTC
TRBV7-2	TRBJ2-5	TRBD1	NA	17	CASSLARGTGPKETQYF	TGTGCCAGCAGCTTAGCAAGGGGGACAGGGCCCAAAGAGACCCAGTACTTC
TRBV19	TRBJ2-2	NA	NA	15	CASSTVSYGAGELFF	TGTGCCAGTAGTACCGTGTCTTACGGAGCCGGGGAGCTGTTTTTT
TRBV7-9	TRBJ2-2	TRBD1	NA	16	CARTAQTGTNTGELFF	TGTGCCCGCACTGCCCAGACAGGGACGAACACCGGGGAGCTGTTTTTT
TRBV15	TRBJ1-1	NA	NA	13	CATSPGGGTEAFF	TGTGCCACCAGCCCGGGTGGGGGGACTGAAGCTTTCTTT
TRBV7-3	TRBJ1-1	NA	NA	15	CASSPRGGRVTEAFF	TGTGCCAGCAGCCCCCGCGGGGGGCGCGTCACTGAAGCTTTCTTT
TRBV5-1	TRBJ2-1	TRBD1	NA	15	CASSVTGTGYNEQFF	TGCGCCAGCAGCGTGACCGGGACAGGGTACAATGAGCAGTTCTTC
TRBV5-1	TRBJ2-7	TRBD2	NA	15	CASTGSGGSSYEQYF	TGCGCCAGCACGGGAAGCGGGGGGTCCTCCTACGAGCAGTACTTC
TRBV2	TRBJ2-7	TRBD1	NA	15	CASSERTGTLYEQYF	TGTGCCAGCAGTGAGAGGACAGGGACCCTCTACGAGCAGTACTTC
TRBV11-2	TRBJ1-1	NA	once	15	CASSLEWQGSFEAFF	TGTGCCAGCAGCTTAGAGTGGCAGGGTAGCTTCGAAGCTTTCTTT
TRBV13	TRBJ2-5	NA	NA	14	CASSLREIQETQYF	TGTGCCAGCAGCTTACGGGAAATTCAAGAGACCCAGTACTTC
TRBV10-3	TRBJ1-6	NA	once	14	CAISELTSNSPLHF	TGTGCCATCAGTGAGTTGACATCCAATTCACCCCTCCACTTT
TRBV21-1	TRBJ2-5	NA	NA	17	CASSKEIRTSHQETQYF	TGTGCCAGCAGCAAAGAAATCAGGACAAGCCACCAAGAGACCCAGTACTTC
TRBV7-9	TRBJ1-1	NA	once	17	CASRHRDLGFFDTEAFF	TGTGCCAGCAGGCACCGGGACTTAGGGTTCTTCGACACTGAAGCTTTCTTT
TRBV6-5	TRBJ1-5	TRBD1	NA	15	CASIASGQGDQPQHF	TGTGCCAGCATCGCGTCGGGACAGGGTGATCAGCCCCAGCATTTT
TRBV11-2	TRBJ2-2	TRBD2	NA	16	CASSLGLAGGAGELFF	TGTGCCAGCAGCTTAGGTCTAGCGGGGGGGGCCGGGGAGCTGTTTTTT
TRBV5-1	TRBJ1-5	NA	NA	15	CASSLAGGDNQPQHF	TGCGCCAGCAGCTTGGCCGGAGGGGACAATCAGCCCCAGCATTTT
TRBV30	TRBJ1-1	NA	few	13	CAWSGRLDTEAFF	TGTGCCTGGAGCGGGAGATTGGACACTGAAGCTTTCTTT
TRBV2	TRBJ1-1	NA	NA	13	CASSVRPLAEAFF	TGTGCCAGCAGTGTTCGGCCACTAGCTGAAGCTTTCTTT
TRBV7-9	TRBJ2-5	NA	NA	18	CASSLAGTPNPNQETQYF	TGTGCCAGCAGCTTAGCCGGGACTCCAAACCCTAACCAAGAGACCCAGTACTTC
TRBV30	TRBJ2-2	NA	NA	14	CAPGVSGQNGELFF	TGTGCCCCTGGAGTGTCAGGGCAAAACGGGGAGCTGTTTTTT
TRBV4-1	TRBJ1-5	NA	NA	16	CASSQDEAGHNQPQHF	TGCGCCAGCAGCCAAGATGAGGCAGGGCACAATCAGCCCCAGCATTTT
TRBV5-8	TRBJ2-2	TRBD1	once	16	CASSLGQGAGTGELFF	TGTGCCAGCAGCCTCGGACAGGGGGCAGGGACCGGGGAGCTGTTTTTT
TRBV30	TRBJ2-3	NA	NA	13	CAWSAGGTDTQYF	TGTGCCTGGAGCGCAGGGGGCACAGATACGCAGTATTTT
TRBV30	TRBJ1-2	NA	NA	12	CVRIERGYGYTF	TGTGTCCGGATCGAGCGGGGCTATGGCTACACCTTC
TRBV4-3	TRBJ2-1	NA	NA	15	CASPTRDSSYNEQFF	TGCGCCAGCCCTACTCGGGATAGCTCCTACAATGAGCAGTTCTTC
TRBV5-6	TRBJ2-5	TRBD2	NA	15	CASSINLAEGETQYF	TGTGCCAGCAGTATTAACCTAGCGGAGGGAGAGACCCAGTACTTC
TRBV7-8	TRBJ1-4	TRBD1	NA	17	CASSLYRGDPTNEKLFF	TGTGCCAGCAGCTTATACAGGGGGGACCCAACTAATGAAAAACTGTTTTTT
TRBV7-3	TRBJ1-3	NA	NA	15	CASSLTRGTGNTIYF	TGTGCCAGCAGCTTAACGCGGGGGACTGGAAACACCATATATTTT
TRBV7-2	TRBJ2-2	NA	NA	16	CASSLFGGQRTGELFF	TGTGCCAGCAGCTTGTTTGGGGGCCAGAGGACCGGGGAGCTGTTTTTT
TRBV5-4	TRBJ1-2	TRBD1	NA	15	CASSPAGQGRHGYTF	TGTGCCAGCAGCCCAGCGGGACAGGGAAGGCATGGCTACACCTTC
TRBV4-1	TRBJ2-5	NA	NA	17	CASSPRGAGGYQETQYF	TGCGCCAGCAGCCCCAGGGGGGCGGGGGGTTACCAAGAGACCCAGTACTTC
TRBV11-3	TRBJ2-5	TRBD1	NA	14	CASSGQGVDETQYF	TGTGCCAGCAGCGGACAGGGGGTGGATGAGACCCAGTACTTC
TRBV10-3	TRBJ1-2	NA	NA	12	CAISENGYGYTF	TGTGCCATCAGTGAAAACGGGTATGGCTACACCTTC
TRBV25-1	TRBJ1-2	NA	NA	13	CASSDPGSYGYTF	TGTGCCAGCAGTGACCCAGGGTCCTATGGCTACACCTTC
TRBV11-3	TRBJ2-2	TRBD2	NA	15	CASSSLAGGTGELFF	TGTGCCAGCAGCTCGCTAGCGGGGGGGACCGGGGAGCTGTTTTTT
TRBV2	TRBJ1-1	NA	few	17	CASSERDRNRGNTEAFF	TGTGCCAGCAGTGAACGAGACAGGAATAGGGGGAACACTGAAGCTTTCTTT
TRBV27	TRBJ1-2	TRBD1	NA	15	CASSSGQAANYGYTF	TGTGCCAGCAGTTCCGGACAGGCCGCTAACTATGGCTACACCTTC
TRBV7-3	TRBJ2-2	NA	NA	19	CASSLWASGAGTSKGELFF	TGTGCCAGCAGCTTATGGGCCTCGGGAGCGGGGACATCGAAGGGGGAGCTGTTTTTT
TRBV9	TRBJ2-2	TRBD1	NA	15	CASSAQDRATGELFF	TGTGCCAGCAGCGCCCAGGACAGGGCCACCGGGGAGCTGTTTTTT
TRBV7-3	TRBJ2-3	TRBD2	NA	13	CASSSSAGDTQYF	TGTGCCAGCAGCTCCTCAGCGGGGGATACGCAGTATTTT
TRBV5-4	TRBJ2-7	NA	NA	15	CASSLGGGGSYEQYF	TGTGCCAGCAGCTTAGGTGGGGGGGGCAGCTACGAGCAGTACTTC